This T cell receptor beta chain was recovered during a study of neurological immune-mediated disorders. Study-level findings and limits: Clinical features showed no association with the multiple sclerosis repertoire cluster, and MRI features showed none either. The most TCR clonal expansion was seen in HTLV-1-associated myelopathy, whereas the least was seen in multiple sclerosis, below the level in healthy controls.

TCRdb independently ran MiXCR on the 5' RACE reads; one entry per CDR3 protein. The sample comprises about 66,000 distinct CDR3 sequences, 3% to 4% of which are singletons, and around 3.6% rests with the top ten. This clonotype was observed many times. Its specificity is unknown. The CDR3 runs to 15 residues. V was shortened by 0 bases and J by 2 bases, with 9 bases between the two germline ends. In germline, CDR1 is SGHRS, CDR2 YFSETQ. V gene TRBV5-1 combines with J gene TRBJ1-5; D might be TRBD1 (5 bases). The material sequenced was PBMCs. The sequence was collected from a man in his forties with multiple sclerosis. CDR3 sequence: CASSLAGGGNQPQHF. CDR3 nucleotides: TGCGCCAGCAGCTTGGCTGGGGGAGGCAATCAGCCCCAGCATTTT.